Below, 20 T cell receptor beta chains from the same sample are listed, as sequenced in a study of OX40 agonist ivuxolimab in advanced cancers. TCRdb's copy holds only in-frame clones and misses some; the assay was immunoSEQ multiplex PCR. The table lists about 58,000 clones, approximately 91% of them singletons, with roughly 0.77% in the top ten. The sample in question was CD4+ or CD8+ T cells sorted from blood, obtained in a trial of the OX40 agonist ivuxolimab. The origin of the receptors is an adult with an advanced solid tumor such as melanoma, head and neck, liver or kidney cancer.

This chain joins TRBV2 and TRBJ2-6, with a weak D call TRBD2 (6 bases). Trimming took 5 bases from V and 2 from J, leaving 7 bases between them. Germline V lookup: CDR1 SNHLY, CDR2 FYNNEI. This CDR3 spans 14 amino acids. The CDR3 DNA is TGTGCCAGCAGTTGGAGGGCTGGGGCCAACGTCCTGACTTTC. This gives the protein CASSWRAGANVLTF.

The chain combines TRBV5-4 with TRBJ1-1; TRBD1 matches at 7 bases. Trimming cost V 5 bases and J 2 bases; bases outside gene matches: 6. This CDR3 comprises 14 residues. Germline CDR1 is SGHNT and CDR2 is YYREEE (reference sequence). The chain's CDR3 is CASRRQGSNTEAFF. The CDR3, as DNA: TGTGCCAGCAGGAGACAGGGCTCAAACACTGAAGCTTTCTTT.

The CDR3 DNA reads TGCGCCAGCAGCCAAGATTGGGGGCGAGTAATCTACGAGCAGTACTTC. It yields the protein CASSQDWGRVIYEQYF. This chain uses TRBV4-1 with TRBJ2-7, with D possibly matching TRBD1 (6 bases). CDR1 MGHRA and CDR2 YSYEKL come from the germline V gene. V was pared by 0 bases and J by 3 bases, with 15 bases between. The CDR3 consists of 16 residues.

This clone came up once. The V and J genes are TRBV6-1 and TRBJ1-2, with TRBD1 matching 7 bases. The V gene end was trimmed by 7 bases and the J gene end by 6 bases; junction bases not matched to a gene: 8. CDR1 and CDR2 from the germline V gene are MNHNS and SASEGT. The CDR3 runs to 13 residues. CDR3 residues: CASNGRGYHGYTF. CDR3 bases: TGTGCCAGCAACGGCAGGGGGTATCATGGCTACACCTTC.

The chain couples TRBV18 to TRBJ1-3, with D uncertain. V was clipped by 2 bases and J by 6 bases, with 14 bases between them. The germline V gene has CDR1 KGHSH and CDR2 LQKENI. This CDR3 contains 15 residues. The CDR3 DNA follows: TGTGCCAGCTCACCATTGGCCCTGAGGGAAAACACCATATATTTT. It is translated as CASSPLALRENTIYF.

The rearrangement joins TRBV5-1 to TRBJ2-2; 7 bases agree with TRBD1. This CDR3 is built from 13 residues. CDR1 is SGHRS, CDR2 YFSETQ, per germline. The J segment lost 6 bases and the V segment lost 3 bases, leaving 2 bases of the junction unmatched. The CDR3 spells CASSSQGSGELFF. Here the CDR3 DNA reads TGCGCCAGCAGCTCACAGGGGTCCGGGGAGCTGTTTTTT. Full variable domain (rest looked up from reference TRBV5-1 and TRBJ2-2): KAGVTQTPRYLIKTRGQQVTLSCSPISGHRSVSWYQQTPGQGLQFLFEYFSETQRNKGNFPGRFSGRQFSNSRSEMNVSTLELGDSALYLCASSSQGSGELFFGEGSRLTVL.

V gene TRBV30 combines with J gene TRBJ2-1; D unresolved. Germline CDR1 reads GTSNPN; CDR2 reads SVGIG (reference sequence). The V end lost 3 bases, the J end lost 7 bases, and 16 bases lay between the germline ends. The CDR3 extends over 14 amino acids. CDR3 region: CAWSRSQPRNEQFF. CDR3 in DNA: TGTGCCTGGAGCAGATCCCAACCTCGGAATGAGCAGTTCTTC.

This clone was found a few times. This rearrangement joins TRBV6-5 to TRBJ2-3, with TRBD2 matching over 8 bases. Germline V gene sequence: CDR1 MNHEY, CDR2 SVGAGI. The CDR3 is 15 amino acids. V lost 6 bases and J lost 1; bases outside the gene matches: 6. CDR3 bases: TGTGCCAGCAGCGCTTTGACTAGCGGCACAGATACGCAGTATTTT. It translates to CASSALTSGTDTQYF.

In this sample, this clone turned up a few times. The chain carries TRBV7-9 and TRBJ1-4; D unresolved. Germline V lookup: CDR1 SEHNR, CDR2 FQNEAQ (reference sequence). The CDR3 length is 14 residues. V lost 1 base to trimming and J lost 13 bases, with 16 bases between them. The CDR3 DNA reads TGTGCCAGCAGCTTAGATTTCGTGGGCTCCGGACTGTTTTTT. It translates to CASSLDFVGSGLFF.

The chain has TRBV29-1 and TRBJ2-1; D gene unclear. The CDR3 has 14 amino acids. V was shortened by 7 bases and J by 0 bases, with 13 bases between the two germline ends. Germline loops: CDR1 SQVTM, CDR2 ANQGSEA. The CDR3 DNA sequence: TGCAGCGGGTACTTTTTTAGCTCCTACAATGAGCAGTTCTTC. Amino acids: CSGYFFSSYNEQFF.

The V gene is TRBV11-3, the J gene TRBJ2-7; 9 nucleotides line up with TRBD2. This CDR3 has 17 residues. Trimming removed 6 bases from V and 7 bases from J; junction bases left unmatched: 19. Looked up from germline, CDR1 is SGHNT and CDR2 is YENEEA. The CDR3 DNA reads TGTGCCAGCAGACCCATAGCGGGAGTTCGGCCCCCTGGGGAGCAGTACTTC. Translated, it gives CASRPIAGVRPPGEQYF.

The J gene is TRBJ2-5, the V gene TRBV28, with D possibly TRBD2 on 5 matching bases. Trimming removed 7 bases at V and 7 bases at J, with 10 bases between. Looked up from germline, CDR1 is MDHEN and CDR2 is SYDVKM. CDR3 size: 11 residues. The CDR3 DNA reads as TGTGCCAGCAAATCTGAGGGGACCCAGTACTTC. Amino acid sequence: CASKSEGTQYF.

The chain carries TRBV29-1 and TRBJ2-1; 11 bases map to TRBD2. The CDR3 has 17 amino acids. With 0 bases clipped from V and 10 bases from J, the junction kept 14 bases outside the gene matches. The germline V gene encodes CDR1 SQVTM and CDR2 ANQGSEA. The CDR3 here is CSVEDLPGSGRALEQFF. For the CDR3, the DNA is TGCAGCGTTGAAGATCTTCCGGGTAGCGGGAGGGCCCTCGAGCAGTTCTTC.

This sequence joins TRBV6-4 and TRBJ2-7; 9 nucleotides agree with TRBD1. V dropped 3 bases and J dropped 6; count of bases not matched to a gene: 3. This CDR3 contains 13 residues. Per the germline V gene, CDR1 is MRHNA and CDR2 is SNTAGT. CDR3 DNA sequence: TGTGCCAGCAGTGAACAGGGGGCAGCCGAGCAGTACTTC. It yields the protein CASSEQGAAEQYF.

This chain connects TRBV7-9 to TRBJ2-1; possibly TRBD1 for D (5 bases). Trimming took off 3 bases at V and 3 bases at J, with 9 bases between the two ends. In germline, CDR1 is SEHNR, CDR2 FQNEAQ (reference sequence). The length of the CDR3 is 14 residues. Written as DNA, the CDR3 is TGTGCCAGCAGCTTCCAGGACATCTACAATGAGCAGTTCTTC. Protein sequence: CASSFQDIYNEQFF.

The chain has TRBV10-3 and TRBJ2-4; 7 nucleotides agree with TRBD1. With V trimmed by 2 bases and J by 4 bases, 5 bases remained unmatched. This CDR3 is built from 15 residues. The germline CDR1 and CDR2 sequences are ENHRY and SYGVKD. This CDR3 reads CAISEPGTAKNIQYF. CDR3 nucleotides: TGTGCCATCAGTGAGCCTGGGACAGCTAAAAACATTCAGTACTTC.

V is TRBV18 and J is TRBJ2-7, with 12 bases lining up with TRBD1. The CDR3 is 18 amino acids. Losses at the gene ends were 2 bases for V and 1 base for J; bases not matched to a gene: 9. Germline CDR1 and CDR2: KGHSH and LQKENI. CDR3: CASSPSPGTGGGSYEQYF. CDR3 nucleotides: TGTGCCAGCTCACCAAGCCCCGGGACAGGGGGCGGTTCCTACGAGCAGTACTTC.

Turning to this clone: Other nucleotide sequences in the sample specify the same CDR3. The chain carries TRBV5-1 and TRBJ2-3; no clear D gene. CDR3 size: 13 residues. Trimming left V 0 bases short and J 4 bases short, with 6 bases between. Germline assignment: CDR1 SGHRS and CDR2 YFSETQ. CDR3 DNA sequence: TGCGCCAGCAGCTTGGCGGGCTCAGATACGCAGTATTTT. Protein sequence: CASSLAGSDTQYF.

This sequence joins TRBV6-6 and TRBJ1-4; 8 bases map to TRBD1. J was trimmed by 3 bases and V by 6 bases; bases with no gene match: 6. The length of the CDR3 is 15 residues. The germline gives CDR1 MNHNY, CDR2 SVGAGI (reference sequence). The CDR3 loop is CASRRTGFANEKLFF. Here the CDR3 DNA reads TGTGCCAGCAGACGGACAGGGTTTGCTAATGAAAAACTGTTTTTT.

The V and J genes are TRBV19 and TRBJ1-1; D is perhaps TRBD1 (6 bases). The CDR3 extends over 16 amino acids. CDR1 is LNHDA, CDR2 SQIVND, per germline (reference sequence). V lost 4 bases to trimming and J lost 1 base, with 16 bases between them. Here the CDR3 reads CASSSTTGHGNTEAFF. CDR3 coding DNA: TGTGCCAGTAGTAGCACCACAGGGCACGGGAACACTGAAGCTTTCTTT.